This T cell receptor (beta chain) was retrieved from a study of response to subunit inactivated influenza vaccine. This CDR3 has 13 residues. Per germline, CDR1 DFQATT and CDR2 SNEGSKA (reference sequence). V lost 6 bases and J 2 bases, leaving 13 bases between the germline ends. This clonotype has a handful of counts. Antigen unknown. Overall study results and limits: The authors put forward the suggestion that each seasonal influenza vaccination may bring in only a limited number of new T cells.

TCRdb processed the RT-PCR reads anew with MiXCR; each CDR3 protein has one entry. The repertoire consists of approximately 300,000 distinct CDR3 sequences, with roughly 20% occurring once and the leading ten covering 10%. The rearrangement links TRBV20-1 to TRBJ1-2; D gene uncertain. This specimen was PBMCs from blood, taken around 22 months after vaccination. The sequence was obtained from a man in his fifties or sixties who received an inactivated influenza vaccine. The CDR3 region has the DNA TGCAGTGCCGTCGGAGCAGAAAACTATGGCTACACCTTC. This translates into CSAVGAENYGYTF.